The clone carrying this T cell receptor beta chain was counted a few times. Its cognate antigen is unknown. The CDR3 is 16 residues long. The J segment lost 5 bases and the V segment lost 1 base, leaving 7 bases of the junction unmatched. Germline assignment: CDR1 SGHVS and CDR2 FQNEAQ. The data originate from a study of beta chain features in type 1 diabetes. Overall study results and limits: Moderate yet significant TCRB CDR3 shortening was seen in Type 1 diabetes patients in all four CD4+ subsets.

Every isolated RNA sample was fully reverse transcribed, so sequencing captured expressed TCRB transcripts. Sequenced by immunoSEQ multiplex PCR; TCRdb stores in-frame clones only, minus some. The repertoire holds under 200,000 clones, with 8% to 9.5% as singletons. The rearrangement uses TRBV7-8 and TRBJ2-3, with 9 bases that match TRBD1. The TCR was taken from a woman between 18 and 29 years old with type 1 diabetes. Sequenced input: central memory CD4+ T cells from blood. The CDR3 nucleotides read TGTGCCAGCAGCTTAGTGGTGTCGACAGGGGGAGATACGCAGTATTTT. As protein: CASSLVVSTGGDTQYF.